Following are 31 T cell receptor beta chains from one sample sequenced in a study of shared clonotypes between healthy human individuals. The naive CD8 population came from CD45RO-negative cells selected for CCR7, without terminally differentiated effector memory CD45RA+ cells. Sequenced by immunoSEQ multiplex PCR; TCRdb stores in-frame clones only, minus some. The repertoire holds about 2.1 million clones, with 93% as singletons. The sample taken for sequencing was naive CD8+ T cells from PBMCs. Receptor source: a man between 18 and 29 years old in good health. Some clones in this sample may be carry-over from other donors' samples.

The chain joins TRBV21-1 to TRBJ2-7; TRBD2, the table's D call, was not compared with the DNA. TRBV21-1 is termed a pseudogene. CDR3 length: 15 amino acids. The CDR3 loop is CASSKTSAAPHEQYF. The CDR3 DNA reads TGTGCCAGCAGCAAGACTAGTGCGGCTCCCCACGAGCAGTACTTC.

The V and J genes are TRBV27 and TRBJ2-3; D is perhaps TRBD1 or TRBD2 (5 bases each). Germline V gene data show CDR1 as MNHEY and CDR2 as SMNVEV (reference sequence). The CDR3 is made up of 15 amino acids. With 3 bases removed from V and 2 bases from J, the gap between germline ends came to 12 bases. The CDR3 protein is CASSFRDGLTDTQYF. Written as DNA, the CDR3 is TGTGCCAGCAGTTTCCGGGACGGCCTCACAGATACGCAGTATTTT.

This clone was observed a single time. The chain is built from TRBV7-9 and TRBJ1-2; TRBD1 agrees at 8 bases. The CDR3 sequence is 14 residues long. V lost 5 bases to trimming and J lost 4 bases; unmatched junction nucleotides: 6. In germline, CDR1 is SEHNR, CDR2 FQNEAQ (reference sequence). The CDR3 sequence is CASSRQGIAYGYTF. The CDR3 DNA sequence: TGTGCCAGCAGCCGACAGGGGATCGCCTATGGCTACACCTTC.

The chain has TRBV9 and TRBJ2-7, with D possibly being TRBD1 or TRBD2 (5 bases each). Germline CDR1 reads SGDLS; CDR2 reads YYNGEE. The germline V and J ends were trimmed by 4 bases and 3 bases, with 14 bases remaining between them. This CDR3 spans 14 amino acids. Here the CDR3 reads CASSPARDGYEQYF. CDR3 in DNA: TGTGCCAGCAGCCCCGCCCGGGACGGCTACGAGCAGTACTTC.

The chain has TRBV9 and TRBJ1-1; D not certain. The CDR3 contains 14 residues. Germline CDR1 is SGDLS and CDR2 is YYNGEE. V was pared by 4 bases and J by 6 bases, with 16 bases between. The CDR3 sequence is CASSSLEQEAEAFF. The CDR3 DNA reads as TGTGCCAGCAGCTCGTTGGAGCAGGAGGCTGAAGCTTTCTTT.

The chain uses TRBV27 and TRBJ2-7, with D tentatively TRBD1 or TRBD2 (5 bases each). This CDR3 comprises 16 residues. V was pared by 0 bases and J by 3 bases, with 15 bases between. In germline, CDR1 is MNHEY, CDR2 SMNVEV (reference sequence). For the CDR3, the DNA is TGTGCCAGCAGTTTATCGTTCCGGCAGGGACGCTACGAGCAGTACTTC. This gives the protein CASSLSFRQGRYEQYF.

The rearrangement uses TRBV4-2 and TRBJ1-5; D ambiguous. CDR1 and CDR2 from the germline V gene are LGHNA and YNFKEQ. V lost 0 bases to trimming and J lost 2 bases, with 14 bases between them. The CDR3 contains 17 residues. CDR3 DNA sequence: TGTGCCAGCAGCCAAGATCACCCTGAGACGGGCAATCAGCCCCAGCATTTT. Translation gives CASSQDHPETGNQPQHF.

Worth noting for this clone: In the same sample, other DNA sequences code for this CDR3. The rearrangement links TRBV10-3 to TRBJ2-7; tentative D call: TRBD2 (5 bases). Trimming pared 0 bases from V and 6 bases from J, leaving 6 bases between. Looked up from germline, CDR1 is ENHRY and CDR2 is SYGVKD. The CDR3 runs to 12 residues. The CDR3 spells CAISESGSEQYF. The DNA of the CDR3 is TGTGCCATCAGTGAGTCGGGGAGCGAGCAGTACTTC.

The rearrangement links TRBV6-5 to TRBJ2-5; TRBD1 matches 8 bases. The last part of the DNA fits TRBJ2-7 better; the J call may be wrong. The CDR3 spans 15 residues. Germline values: CDR1 MNHEY, CDR2 SVGAGI. This CDR3 reads CASSYKGQEPYEQYF. CDR3 nucleotide sequence: TGTGCCAGCAGTTACAAGGGACAGGAGCCCTACGAGCAGTACTTC.

The chain carries TRBV9 and TRBJ2-5; D uncertain. Trimming took 1 base from V and 5 from J, leaving 9 bases between them. The germline V gene has CDR1 SGDLS and CDR2 YYNGEE. This CDR3 is 13 amino acids long. The CDR3 coding sequence is TGTGCCAGCAGCGTATGGGTAGGGGAGACCCAGTACTTC. This codes for CASSVWVGETQYF.

This clone was seen a single time. The chain employs TRBV29-1 and TRBJ2-7; TRBD2 is a possible D gene (5 bases). This CDR3 comprises 15 residues. CDR1 and CDR2 (germline): SQVTM, ANQGSEA. V lost 6 bases and J 3 bases, leaving 21 bases between the germline ends. The CDR3 loop is CSVDGISPHDYEQYF. DNA for the CDR3: TGCAGCGTCGACGGGATCTCCCCACATGACTACGAGCAGTACTTC.

This chain links TRBV5-4 with TRBJ2-7, with D perhaps matching TRBD2 (6 bases). The ends were cut back, 4 bases at V and 6 bases at J, with 20 bases in the middle. The CDR3 loop spans 15 amino acids. Germline-derived CDR1 and CDR2 are SGHNT and YYREEE (reference sequence). In nucleotides, the CDR3 is TGTGCCAGCAGCGGCGGGACGGAGGCGATAGGCGAGCAGTACTTC. This sequence encodes CASSGGTEAIGEQYF.

J is TRBJ2-3 and V is TRBV28; no firm D call. The germline CDR1 and CDR2 sequences are MDHEN and SYDVKM. V dropped 5 bases and J dropped 2 bases, with 11 bases sitting between them. This CDR3 comprises 14 residues. The CDR3 region is CASSSNGPTDTQYF. CDR3 DNA: TGTGCCAGCAGTAGTAACGGACCCACAGATACGCAGTATTTT.

This chain links TRBV6-5 with TRBJ2-7; 8 bases are shared with TRBD2. The CDR3 runs 14 residues. CDR1 is MNHEY, CDR2 SVGAGI, per germline. The V and J ends lost 6 bases and 4 bases, in that order; junction bases with no gene match: 8. In DNA form, the CDR3 reads TGTGCCAGCAGCCTCCGGACTAGCTGGTACGAGCAGTACTTC. The encoded protein is CASSLRTSWYEQYF.

The chain links TRBV2 to TRBJ2-2; D unclear. The V end was cut by 6 bases, the J end by 4 bases, with 9 bases between. CDR3 length equals 13 residues. Looked up from germline, CDR1 is SNHLY and CDR2 is FYNNEI. CDR3 region: CASSDGFTGELFF. CDR3 nucleotides: TGTGCCAGCAGCGATGGGTTCACCGGGGAGCTGTTTTTT. The variable domain in full, completed from reference TRBV2 and TRBJ2-2, reads EPEVTQTPSHQVTQMGQEVILRCVPISNHLYFYWYRQILGQKVEFLVSFYNNEISEKSEIFDDQFSVERPDGSNFTLKIRSTKLEDSAMYFCASSDGFTGELFFGEGSRLTVL.

The chain uses TRBV14 and TRBJ2-1, with TRBD1 matching over 12 bases. Germline V CDR1 and CDR2: SGHDN, FVKESK. Germline trimming cut 4 bases from V and 2 bases from J; bases unmatched to any gene: 18. The CDR3 totals 21 residues. The CDR3 DNA is TGTGCCAGCAGCCCAGAGTTCCCGGGACAGGGGGCGTCCGGCCCCTACAATGAGCAGTTCTTC. As protein: CASSPEFPGQGASGPYNEQFF.

This chain uses TRBV7-9 with TRBJ1-4; a possible D gene is TRBD1 (5 bases). This CDR3 spans 14 amino acids. Trimming took off 4 bases at V and 8 bases at J, with 14 bases between the two ends. Germline-derived CDR1 and CDR2 are SEHNR and FQNEAQ (reference sequence). The CDR3 DNA sequence: TGTGCCAGCAGCTCGGGGACGTTCGGGGAAAAACTGTTTTTT. Protein product: CASSSGTFGEKLFF.

V and J are TRBV2 and TRBJ2-7, with 8 bases matching TRBD2. CDR3 size: 15 residues. In germline, CDR1 is SNHLY, CDR2 FYNNEI. Germline trimming cut 2 bases from V and 4 bases from J; bases unmatched to any gene: 7. The CDR3 DNA reads TGTGCCAGCAGTGAATTTACTAGCGGCACATACGAGCAGTACTTC. Its translation: CASSEFTSGTYEQYF.

The genes are TRBV14 and TRBJ2-5, with D perhaps TRBD1 (5 bases). The CDR3 extends over 14 amino acids. Trimming left V 4 bases short and J 0 bases short, with 9 bases between. The germline gives CDR1 SGHDN, CDR2 FVKESK. The CDR3 loop reads CASSPPDNQETQYF. In DNA, the CDR3 is TGTGCCAGCAGCCCGCCGGACAACCAAGAGACCCAGTACTTC.

This clone was recorded once. CDR3 DNA: TGTGCCAGCAGCTTGGGTGGTATACAGTACTTC. This sequence encodes CASSLGGIQYF. The rearrangement links TRBV5-6 to TRBJ2-7; no reliable D call. There are 11 residues in the CDR3. Germline values: CDR1 SGHDT, CDR2 YYEEEE. Trimming stripped 0 bases from V and 10 bases from J, with 8 bases between.

The rearrangement uses TRBV19 and TRBJ2-3; TRBD2 matches 9 bases. Germline loops: CDR1 LNHDA, CDR2 SQIVND (reference sequence). J lost 1 base, V lost 4 bases, and 3 bases had no gene match. The CDR3 loop spans 15 amino acids. This CDR3 is CASSTRTSGTDTQYF. For the CDR3, the DNA is TGTGCCAGTAGTACCCGGACTAGCGGCACAGATACGCAGTATTTT.

The V and J genes are TRBV6-4 and TRBJ2-2; 11 nucleotides match TRBD2. Germline CDR1 and CDR2: MRHNA and SNTAGT. The CDR3 has 15 amino acids. V shed 3 bases, J shed 4 bases, and the junction held 1 base outside the gene matches. The CDR3 protein is CASSEGTSGTGELFF. In DNA form, the CDR3 reads TGTGCCAGCAGTGAGGGGACTAGCGGCACCGGGGAGCTGTTTTTT.

The rearrangement uses TRBV10-3 and TRBJ2-1; D uncertain. The CDR3 spans 11 residues. Germline CDR1 ENHRY, CDR2 SYGVKD. V lost 2 bases to trimming and J lost 8 bases, with 4 bases between them. In DNA, the CDR3 is TGTGCCATCAGTGAGGGGGATGAGCAGTTCTTC. Its translation: CAISEGDEQFF.

This chain links TRBV5-4 with TRBJ2-2; 10 nucleotides line up with TRBD1. The germline V gene encodes CDR1 SGHNT and CDR2 YYREEE (reference sequence). This CDR3 has 14 amino acids. Germline trimming cut 4 bases from V and 6 bases from J; bases unmatched to any gene: 3. The CDR3 reads CASSPGTGAGELFF. In DNA form, the CDR3 reads TGTGCCAGCAGCCCAGGGACAGGGGCCGGGGAGCTGTTTTTT. Drawing the rest from reference TRBV5-4 and TRBJ2-2, the complete variable domain is ETGVTQSPTHLIKTRGQQVTLRCSSQSGHNTVSWYQQALGQGPQFIFQYYREEENGRGNFPPRFSGLQFPNYSSELNVNALELDDSALYLCASSPGTGAGELFFGEGSRLTVL.

The rearrangement joins TRBV27 to TRBJ2-3; D call uncertain. V lost 3 bases, J lost 2 bases, and 12 bases lay in between. This CDR3 has 15 residues. CDR1 MNHEY and CDR2 SMNVEV come from the germline V gene (reference sequence). CDR3 in DNA: TGTGCCAGCAGTTTGAGGCAGTTGTACACAGATACGCAGTATTTT. Its protein product is CASSLRQLYTDTQYF.

This clone was seen once. The chain links TRBV6-6 to TRBJ2-1, with D perhaps matching TRBD1 (6 bases). V gave up 6 bases and J gave up 0 bases, with 12 bases separating them. This CDR3 contains 15 residues. Germline V lookup: CDR1 MNHNY, CDR2 SVGAGI (reference sequence). CDR3 region: CASRPGHSSYNEQFF. CDR3 sequence (DNA): TGTGCCAGCAGGCCGGGACATAGCTCCTACAATGAGCAGTTCTTC.

The chain is built from TRBV19 and TRBJ1-5; weak D call: TRBD1 (5 bases). The V end was cut by 5 bases, the J end by 7 bases, with 21 bases between. The germline gives CDR1 LNHDA, CDR2 SQIVND (reference sequence). The length of the CDR3 is 16 residues. The CDR3 is CASSLRGDSSVQPQHF. The DNA for the CDR3 is TGTGCCAGTAGTCTAAGAGGGGACTCTTCCGTCCAGCCCCAGCATTTT. The full variable domain, rest sourced from reference TRBV19 and TRBJ1-5, is DGGITQSPKYLFRKEGQNVTLSCEQNLNHDAMYWYRQDPGQGLRLIYYSQIVNDFQKGDIAEGYSVSREKKESFPLTVTSAQKNPTAFYLCASSLRGDSSVQPQHFGDGTRLSIL.

The V and J genes are TRBV4-2 and TRBJ2-7, with D hard to call. The germline V gene encodes CDR1 LGHNA and CDR2 YNFKEQ. Trimming shortened V by 0 bases and J by 1 base, and 10 bases separated the two germline ends. This CDR3 has 15 amino acids. CDR3 residues: CASSQERAASYEQYF. The CDR3 nucleotides are TGTGCCAGCAGCCAAGAGCGTGCTGCTTCCTACGAGCAGTACTTC.

Here the CDR3 reads CASSPRDSNQPQHF. The CDR3 nucleotides are TGTGCCAGTAGTCCCAGGGATAGCAATCAGCCCCAGCATTTT. The chain joins TRBV19 to TRBJ1-5; TRBD1 might be the D (5 bases). The CDR3 contains 14 residues. V lost 5 bases to trimming and J lost 0 bases, with 8 bases between them. CDR1 and CDR2 from the germline V gene are LNHDA and SQIVND (reference sequence).

The chain is built from TRBV4-1 and TRBJ2-3; D is unclear. Deletions cut 5 bases from V and 5 bases from J, with 14 bases between. CDR1 MGHRA and CDR2 YSYEKL come from the germline V gene. CDR3 length: 14 residues. Written as DNA, the CDR3 is TGCGCCAGCAGCTCCCCTTCCTCCAGAGATACGCAGTATTTT. Translating it yields CASSSPSSRDTQYF.

The CDR3 bases are TGTGCCAGCAGTCAGAGGTCCCTTTTTCTCAGGGACACTGAAGCTTTCTTT. This encodes CASSQRSLFLRDTEAFF. This chain joins TRBV27 and TRBJ1-1; D is perhaps TRBD1 (5 bases). The CDR3 has 17 residues. The germline V gene encodes CDR1 MNHEY and CDR2 SMNVEV (reference sequence). V gave up 5 bases and J gave up 3 bases, with 22 bases separating them.